This T cell receptor beta chain comes out of a study of blood T cell repertoires in COVID-19. The V gene lost 5 bases and the J gene lost 1 base, with 2 bases spanning the gap. This CDR3 spans 11 amino acids. CDR1 and CDR2 from the germline V gene are SEHNR and FQNEAQ (reference sequence). Some clones are missing from TCRdb's copy, which holds only in-frame ones; the method was immunoSEQ multiplex PCR. The sample lists 20,000 to 25,000 clones; 70% to 90% were seen once. This chain joins TRBV7-9 and TRBJ2-5, with D unresolved. What was sequenced was peripheral blood. The receptor's source is a man between 50 and 59 years old with active COVID-19. In DNA form, the CDR3 reads TGTGCCAGCAGCCTCCAAGAGACCCAGTACTTC. Protein sequence: CASSLQETQYF.